Below, one T cell receptor beta chain is given with its context. Its antigen is not known. Clones were read by immunoSEQ multiplex PCR, and TCRdb kept only the in-frame ones, dropping some. The sample has approximately 940,000 clones, 70% to 85% seen once. Participating donors were healthy, HIV-negative adults free of recent acute infections or vaccinations. The CD4+ fraction was divided into a CD45RA+ naive subset and a CD45RA-negative memory subset. The sample comes from a study of shared clonotypes between healthy human individuals. Study details: The donors, two women and a few men, were aged 18 to 49. Study results and caveats: A reduction in generation probabilities was seen for non-shared clonotypes relative to those shared by all four donors.

This CDR3 region has 14 residues. V shed 3 bases and J shed 0 bases, with 7 bases lying between them. In germline, CDR1 is PRHDT, CDR2 FYEKMQ (reference sequence). The gene calls are TRBV13 and TRBJ2-3, with D perhaps TRBD1 or TRBD2 (5 bases each). This sequence was found in a man younger than 30 in good health. Sequenced: memory CD4+ T cells sorted from blood. This sample's subset: CD45RA-negative fraction. As DNA, the CDR3 is TGTGCCAGCAGCTTGAGGGGCAGCACAGATACGCAGTATTTT. Its translation is CASSLRGSTDTQYF.